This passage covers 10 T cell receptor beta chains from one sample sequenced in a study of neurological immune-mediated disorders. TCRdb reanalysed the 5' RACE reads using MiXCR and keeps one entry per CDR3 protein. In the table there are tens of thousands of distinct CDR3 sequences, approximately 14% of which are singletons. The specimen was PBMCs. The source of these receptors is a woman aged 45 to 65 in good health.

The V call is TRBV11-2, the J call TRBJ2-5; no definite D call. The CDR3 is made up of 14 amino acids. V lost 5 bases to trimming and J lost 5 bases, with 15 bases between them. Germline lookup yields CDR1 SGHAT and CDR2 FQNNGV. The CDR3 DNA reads TGTGCCAGCAGCGGTAATTTAATTGGGGAGACCCAGTACTTC. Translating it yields CASSGNLIGETQYF.

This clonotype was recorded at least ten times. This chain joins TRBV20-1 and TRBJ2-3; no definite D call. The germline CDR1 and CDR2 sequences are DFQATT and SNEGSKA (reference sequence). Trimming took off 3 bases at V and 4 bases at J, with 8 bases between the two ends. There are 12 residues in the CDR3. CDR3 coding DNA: TGCAGTGCTAGGCCTGATTCAGATACGCAGTATTTT. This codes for CSARPDSDTQYF.

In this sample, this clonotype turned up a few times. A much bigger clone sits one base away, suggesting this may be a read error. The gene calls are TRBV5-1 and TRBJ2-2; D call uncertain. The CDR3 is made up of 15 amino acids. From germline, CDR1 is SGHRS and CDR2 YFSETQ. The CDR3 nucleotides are TGCGCCAGCAACTTGGCCAGTCTATACACCGGGGAGCTGTTTTTT. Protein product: CASNLASLYTGELFF.

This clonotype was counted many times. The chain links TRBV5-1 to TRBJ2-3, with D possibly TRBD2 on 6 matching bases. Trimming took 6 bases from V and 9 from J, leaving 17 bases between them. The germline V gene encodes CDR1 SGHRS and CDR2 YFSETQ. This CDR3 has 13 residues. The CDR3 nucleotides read TGCGCCAGCATCATGCGGAGGGCGGACACGCAGTATTTT. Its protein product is CASIMRRADTQYF.

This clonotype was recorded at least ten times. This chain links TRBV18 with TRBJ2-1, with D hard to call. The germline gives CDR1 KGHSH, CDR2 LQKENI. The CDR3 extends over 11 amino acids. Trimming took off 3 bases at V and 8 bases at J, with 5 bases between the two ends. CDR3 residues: CASSPGYEQFF. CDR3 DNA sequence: TGTGCCAGCTCACCGGGCTATGAGCAGTTCTTC.

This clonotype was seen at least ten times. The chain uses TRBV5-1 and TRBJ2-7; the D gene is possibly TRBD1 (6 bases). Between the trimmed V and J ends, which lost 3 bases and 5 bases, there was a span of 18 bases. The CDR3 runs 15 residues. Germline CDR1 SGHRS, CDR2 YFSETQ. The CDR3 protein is CASSSMNRVLNEQYF. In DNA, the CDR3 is TGCGCCAGCAGCTCAATGAACAGGGTTCTCAACGAGCAGTACTTC.

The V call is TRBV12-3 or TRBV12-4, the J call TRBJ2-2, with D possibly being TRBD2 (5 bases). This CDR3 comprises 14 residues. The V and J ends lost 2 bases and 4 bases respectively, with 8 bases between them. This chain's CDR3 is CASSLRSGTGELFF. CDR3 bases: TGTGCCAGCAGTTTACGAAGCGGCACCGGGGAGCTGTTTTTT.

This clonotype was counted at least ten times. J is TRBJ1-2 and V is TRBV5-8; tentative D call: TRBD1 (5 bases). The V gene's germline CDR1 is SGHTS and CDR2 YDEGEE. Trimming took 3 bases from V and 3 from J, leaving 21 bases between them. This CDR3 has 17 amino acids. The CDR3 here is CASSSSARRGVHYGYTF. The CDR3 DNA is TGTGCCAGCAGCTCGTCCGCCCGACGAGGGGTGCACTATGGCTACACCTTC.

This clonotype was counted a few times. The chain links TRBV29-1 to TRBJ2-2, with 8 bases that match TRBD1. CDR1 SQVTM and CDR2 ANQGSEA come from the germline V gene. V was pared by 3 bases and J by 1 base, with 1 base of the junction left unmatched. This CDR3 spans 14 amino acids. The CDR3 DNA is TGCAGCGTTGACGGGACAGGGAACACCGGGGAGCTGTTTTTT. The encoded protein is CSVDGTGNTGELFF.

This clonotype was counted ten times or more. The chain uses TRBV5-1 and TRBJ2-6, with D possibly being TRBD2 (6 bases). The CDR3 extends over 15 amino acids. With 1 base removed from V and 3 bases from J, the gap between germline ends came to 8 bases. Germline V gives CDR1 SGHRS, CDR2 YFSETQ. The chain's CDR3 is CASSLTSFGANVLTF. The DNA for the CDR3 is TGCGCCAGCAGCTTGACTAGCTTTGGGGCCAACGTCCTGACTTTC.